Sequencing of this T cell receptor (beta chain) was carried out in a study of metastatic and nonmetastatic thyroid tumors. Study-level information: Comparison of repertoires was carried out across blood and tumor or nodule tissue from malignant and benign thyroid patients. Study-wide results and caveats: When malignant thyroid tumors were compared with benign nodules, TCR beta diversity was reportedly significantly higher in the malignant tumors. This held in both blood and tumor samples.

This clone came up many times. The antigen is unknown. The same CDR3 can be traced to other DNA sequences in this sample. No treatment of any kind had been given to any patient before thyroid surgery. The CDR3 consists of 12 residues. From germline, CDR1 is SQVTM and CDR2 ANQGSEA. Trimming took 6 bases from V and 1 from J, leaving 6 bases between them. Original data processing: The authors used CDR3 differences across clinicopathological groups to build a distant-metastasis classifier for papillary thyroid cancer. TCRdb reanalyzed the PCR reads with MiXCR. Here the V and J calls rest on TCRdb's processing, not on the authors' analysis. The sample consists of about 24,000 clones, around 21% of them appearing once.

The chain has TRBV29-1 and TRBJ2-2; D unresolved. This clonotype was sampled from a male donor with papillary thyroid cancer or a benign thyroid nodule (not recorded which). Some clones in this sample may be carry-over from other donors' samples. The sample consisted of blood. The CDR3 DNA follows: TGCAGCGTAAGGCAGAACACCGGGGAGCTGTTTTTT. Residues: CSVRQNTGELFF.